The rows below give T cell receptor beta chains drawn from one sample of a study of shared clonotypes between healthy human individuals. Sequencing was performed with immunoSEQ multiplex PCR; in TCRdb, only in-frame clones are kept and a portion is missing. The data show more than 2,000,000 clones, more than 90% seen once. Material: naive CD4+ T cells sorted from blood. Receptor source: a man in his late teens or twenties in good health. CDR3s include the opening cysteine and the closing phenylalanine or tryptophan. Fields, in order: J gene, V gene, clone size, D gene, CDR3 DNA, CDR3 protein. A D gene is named only where the DNA matches it firmly. Part of the rows lack a size; the others show once, few, many or a class for expanded clones.

>TRBJ2-6|TRBV6-1|.|.
TGTGCCAGCAGTGAAGACAGGCAGGTGGCCCTTTCTGGGGCCAACGTCCTGACTTTC
CASSEDRQVALSGANVLTF
>TRBJ2-7|TRBV5-6|.|.
TGTGCCAGCAGCCGTAGAGGGTACACCTACGAGCAGTACTTC
CASSRRGYTYEQYF
>TRBJ1-5|TRBV6-5|.|.
TGTGCCAGCAGTTACCGCCCAGGGGTGAGCAATCAGCCCCAGCATTTT
CASSYRPGVSNQPQHF
>TRBJ1-3|TRBV2|.|.
TGTGCCAGCAGTTTTGGCGGGCCAGGGGGAAACACCATATATTTT
CASSFGGPGGNTIYF
>TRBJ2-3|TRBV27|.|TRBD1
TGTGCCAGCAGTTTCGGACAGGACGAACGCACAGATACGCAGTATTTT
CASSFGQDERTDTQYF
>TRBJ1-2|TRBV29-1|once|TRBD1
TGCAGCGTGGACAGGGTGGAGGGGAATGGCTACACCTTC
CSVDRVEGNGYTF
>TRBJ1-5|TRBV6-1|.|.
TGTGCCAGCGAGGATAGAAATAATCAGCCCCAGCATTTT
CASEDRNNQPQHF
>TRBJ2-7|TRBV30|once|.
TGTGCCTGGAGTTTCGGCTACGAGCAGTACTTC
CAWSFGYEQYF
>TRBJ2-5|TRBV4-2|.|.
TGTGCCAGCAGCGCTGGGACATCAGAGACCCAGTACTTC
CASSAGTSETQYF
>TRBJ2-1|TRBV7-9|.|TRBD2
TGTGCCAGCAGCTTAGCCGGACTAGCGGGGTCGTCCCAGTTCTTC
CASSLAGLAGSSQFF
>TRBJ2-7|TRBV5-1|.|.
TGCGCCAGCAGCCAAATGGGCGGTTCCTACGAGCAGTACTTC
CASSQMGGSYEQYF
>TRBJ1-1|TRBV27|few|.
TGTGCCAGCAGTCCCCGGGCCCCGAACACTGAAGCTTTCTTT
CASSPRAPNTEAFF
>TRBJ2-7|TRBV9|.|TRBD1
TGTGCCAGCAGCCCGGGACAGCACTACGAGCAGTACTTC
CASSPGQHYEQYF
>TRBJ2-5|TRBV10-3|.|.
TGTGCCATCAGTTCTGACCAGGGTTCCGAGACCCAGTACTTC
CAISSDQGSETQYF
>TRBJ2-1|TRBV28|.|.
TGTGCCAGCAGAGTTCAGGGGGGGAGGGATGAGCAGTTCTTC
CASRVQGGRDEQFF
>TRBJ1-3|TRBV7-9|.|TRBD1
TGTGCCAGCAGCGCGACAGGGGGAAACACCATATATTTT
CASSATGGNTIYF
>TRBJ2-6|TRBV19|.|TRBD1
TGTGCCAGTAGTGTCGCGGGACAGGGCTCTGGGGCCAACGTCCTGACTTTC
CASSVAGQGSGANVLTF
>TRBJ2-1|TRBV2|.|.
TGTGCCAGCAGTGAACGGGCGGGACCCTACAATGAGCAGTTCTTC
CASSERAGPYNEQFF
>TRBJ2-1|TRBV5-1|once|TRBD2
TGCGCCAGCAGCTACGGACTAGCAGGGAATGAGCAGTTCTTC
CASSYGLAGNEQFF
>TRBJ2-2|TRBV30|.|TRBD2
TGTGCCTGGAGTGTTCGCGGGAGCTTTATCACCGGGGAGCTGTTTTTT
CAWSVRGSFITGELFF
>TRBJ2-1|TRBV5-1|once|TRBD2
TGCGCCAGCACTCCGGGACTAGCGGGATCTGAGCAGTTCTTC
CASTPGLAGSEQFF
>TRBJ2-7|TRBV29-1|.|.
TGCAGCGTGCCGGGACCAAGCTCCTACGAGCAGTACTTC
CSVPGPSSYEQYF
>TRBJ1-5|TRBV19|.|.
TGTGCCAGTAGTATTTCGCTCCAACGCAATCAGCCCCAGCATTTT
CASSISLQRNQPQHF
>TRBJ1-5|TRBV21-1|.|.
TGTGCCAGCACCTTCGAGACAGGGAGTAGCAATCAGCCCCAGCATTTT
CASTFETGSSNQPQHF
>TRBJ1-1|TRBV18|.|.
TGTGCCAGCTCACCAGTCTTGGACAGAATGAACACTGAAGCTTTCTTT
CASSPVLDRMNTEAFF
>TRBJ2-2|TRBV30|.|TRBD1
TGTGCCTGTCCGACAGGGGGTAGATCCGGGGAGCTGTTTTTT
CACPTGGRSGELFF
>TRBJ2-3|TRBV6-1|.|.
TGTGCCAGCAGTGATCTGGGGGACAACACAGATACGCAGTATTTT
CASSDLGDNTDTQYF
>TRBJ2-7|TRBV10-1|.|.
TGCGCCAGCAGTGGTGCGGGTAACTACGAGCAGTACTTC
CASSGAGNYEQYF
>TRBJ2-1|TRBV7-6|.|.
TGTGCCAGCAGTCGAAACAATGAGCAGTTCTTC
CASSRNNEQFF
>TRBJ1-4|TRBV5-4|.|.
TGTGCCAGCAGCTTGGACAGGGCTGATGAAAAACTGTTTTTT
CASSLDRADEKLFF
>TRBJ2-1|TRBV18|.|TRBD2
TGTGCCAGCTCACCCGCTGGGACTACCATCCGTCATGAGCAGTTCTTC
CASSPAGTTIRHEQFF
>TRBJ2-5|TRBV2|.|.
TGTGCCAGCAGTGTAACGGAGGAGACCCAGTACTTC
CASSVTEETQYF
>TRBJ1-6|TRBV5-1|once|.
TGCGCCAGCAGCTTGGGGGGGAGCTCCTATAATTCACCCCTCCACTTT
CASSLGGSSYNSPLHF
>TRBJ1-2|TRBV30|once|.
TGTGCCTGGAGTGTGTCCAGGAGAGGCTACACCTTC
CAWSVSRRGYTF
>TRBJ2-3|TRBV5-1|.|TRBD2
TGCGCCAGCAGCGGAGGACTAGCGGGGCTGAGCACAGATACGCAGTATTTT
CASSGGLAGLSTDTQYF
>TRBJ1-3|TRBV11-2|.|.
TGTGCCAGCAGCCCTAGAGGGAGGCCCTCTGGAAACACCATATATTTT
CASSPRGRPSGNTIYF
>TRBJ2-7|TRBV6-1|.|TRBD2
TGTGCCAGCAGGCTTAGCGGGATCTCCTACGAGCAGTACTTC
CASRLSGISYEQYF
>TRBJ2-2|TRBV6-1|.|.
TGTGCCAGCATCTTGGGGACGAACACCGGGGAGCTGTTTTTT
CASILGTNTGELFF
>TRBJ1-6|TRBV6-5|.|TRBD1
TGTGCCAGCAGAGTACAGGGGGCAAGGGATTCACCCCTCCACTTT
CASRVQGARDSPLHF
>TRBJ2-2|TRBV19|.|.
TGTGCCAGTAGTATAGAACGGAGATACGGGGAGCTGTTTTTT
CASSIERRYGELFF